This TCR beta chain was identified during a study of metastatic and nonmetastatic thyroid tumors. Background on the study: For malignant and benign thyroid patients, tumor or nodule tissue and blood were the sources whose repertoires were compared. Study outcomes and limitations: In both blood and tumor samples, TCR beta diversity was reported significantly higher for malignant than benign nodules.

The authors' processing: Clinicopathological groups supplied CDR3 differences that were used to build a distant-metastasis classifier for papillary thyroid cancer. TCRdb re-called the PCR reads with MiXCR. What appears here as the V and J calls and clone size reflects TCRdb's work, not the paper's. The data hold approximately 31,000 clones, with 15% to 20% observed a single time. This CDR3 has 18 amino acids. Trimming removed 6 bases from V and 0 bases from J; junction bases left unmatched: 12. Thyroid surgery was performed in patients who had received no treatment beforehand. Turning to this clone: The antigen remains undetermined.

Sequenced: blood. The TCR comes from a female donor with papillary thyroid cancer or a benign thyroid nodule (not recorded which). Some clones in this sample may be carry-over from other donors' samples. This chain connects TRBV12-3 or TRBV12-4 to TRBJ1-5; 9 bases map to TRBD1. Here the CDR3 DNA reads TGTGCCAGCAGCCGCTTGGACAGGGGTTGGGGTAGCAATCAGCCCCAGCATTTT. It is translated as CASSRLDRGWGSNQPQHF.